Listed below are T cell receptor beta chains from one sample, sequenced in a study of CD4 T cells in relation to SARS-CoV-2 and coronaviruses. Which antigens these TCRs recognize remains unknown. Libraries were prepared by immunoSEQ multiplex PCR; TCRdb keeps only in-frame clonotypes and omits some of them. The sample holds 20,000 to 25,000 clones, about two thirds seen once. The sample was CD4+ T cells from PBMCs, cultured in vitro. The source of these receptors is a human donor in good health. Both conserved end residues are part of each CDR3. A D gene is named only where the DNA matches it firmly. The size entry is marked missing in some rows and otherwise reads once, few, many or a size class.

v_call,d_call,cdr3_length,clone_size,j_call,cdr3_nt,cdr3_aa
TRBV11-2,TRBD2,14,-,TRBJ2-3,TGTGCCAGCAGCCCGGAAGCGGGAGCCCAGACGCAGTATTTT,CASSPEAGAQTQYF
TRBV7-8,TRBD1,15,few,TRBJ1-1,TGTGCCAGCAGCGCAGGGACAGCGAAGAACACTGAAGCTTTCTTT,CASSAGTAKNTEAFF
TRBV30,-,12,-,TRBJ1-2,TGTGCCTGCCGGAGATCTAACTATGGCTACACCTTC,CACRRSNYGYTF
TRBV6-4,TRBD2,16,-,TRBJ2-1,TGTGCCAGCAGCCAAGAACATAGCGGGGGGGTTCATGAGCAGTTCTTC,CASSQEHSGGVHEQFF
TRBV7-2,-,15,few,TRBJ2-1,TGTGCCAGCAGCTTAACGCACACACAGGGCTCTGAGCAGTTCTTC,CASSLTHTQGSEQFF
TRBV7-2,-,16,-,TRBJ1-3,TGTGCCAGCAGCTTAGTGGCAGGGAACTCTGGAAACACCATATATTTT,CASSLVAGNSGNTIYF
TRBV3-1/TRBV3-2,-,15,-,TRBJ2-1,TGTGCCAGCAGCCAACAGGGGTTCTCCTACAATGAGCAGTTCTTC,CASSQQGFSYNEQFF
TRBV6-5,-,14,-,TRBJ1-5,TGTGCCAGCAGCACCCTATCTGGCGGTCAGCCCCAGCATTTT,CASSTLSGGQPQHF
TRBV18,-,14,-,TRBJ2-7,TGTGCCAGCTCATTACCGGGACCCCCCTACGAGCAGTACTTC,CASSLPGPPYEQYF
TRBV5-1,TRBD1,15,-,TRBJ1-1,TGCGCCAGCAGCGCAGGGACAGGGGGCTTCACTGAAGCTTTCTTT,CASSAGTGGFTEAFF
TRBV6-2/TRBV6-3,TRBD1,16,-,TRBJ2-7,TGTGCCAGCAGTTACGGCGACAGGGTGTATATCTACGAGCAGTACTTC,CASSYGDRVYIYEQYF
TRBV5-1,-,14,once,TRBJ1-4,TGCGCCAGCAGAGATGGGACGTCAAAGGAAAAACTGTTTTTT,CASRDGTSKEKLFF
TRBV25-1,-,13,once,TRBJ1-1,TGTGCCAGCAGTGAATATGGGGGCACTGAAGCTTTCTTT,CASSEYGGTEAFF
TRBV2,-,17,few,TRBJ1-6,TGTGCCAGCAGGAGGAGTGACCTATACTCCTATAATTCACCCCTCCACTTT,CASRRSDLYSYNSPLHF
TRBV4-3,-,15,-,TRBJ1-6,TGCGCCAGCAGCCAAGAGAAGGGGTGGGGTTCACCCCTCCACTTT,CASSQEKGWGSPLHF
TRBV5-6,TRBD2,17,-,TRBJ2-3,TGTGCCAGCAGCCTGAGACCGGGACTAGCGGGAGCAGATACGCAGTATTTT,CASSLRPGLAGADTQYF
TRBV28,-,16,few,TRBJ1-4,TGTGCCAGCAGTTCCCCGGGGACCCCCGAGCATGAAAAACTGTTTTTT,CASSSPGTPEHEKLFF
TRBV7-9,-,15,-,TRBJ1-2,TGTGCCAGCAGCCCCCATTCCGGGATCCTCTATGGCTACACCTTC,CASSPHSGILYGYTF
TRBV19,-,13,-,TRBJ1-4,TGTGCCAGTAGTATTTCCCCTTGGGAAAAACTGTTTTTT,CASSISPWEKLFF
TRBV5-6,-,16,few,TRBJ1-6,TGTGCCAGCAGCTTGGCCAGCGGAAGGTATAATTCACCCCTCCACTTT,CASSLASGRYNSPLHF
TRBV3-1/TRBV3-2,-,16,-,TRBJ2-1,TGTGCCAGCAGCCAAGCGGGGTATTCGGCGTACAATGAGCAGTTCTTC,CASSQAGYSAYNEQFF
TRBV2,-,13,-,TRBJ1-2,TGTGCCAGCGGCCCTGACGGGAACTATGGCTACACCTTC,CASGPDGNYGYTF
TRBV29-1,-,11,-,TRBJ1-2,TGCAGCGTTATCCTCAACTATGGCTACACCTTC,CSVILNYGYTF
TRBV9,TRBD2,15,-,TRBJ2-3,TGTGCCAGCAGCGTAGGAGCGGGAGATCGTGATACGCAGTATTTT,CASSVGAGDRDTQYF
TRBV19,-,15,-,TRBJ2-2,TGTGCCAGTAGTACGTCGACAGCGAACACCGGGGAGCTGTTTTTT,CASSTSTANTGELFF
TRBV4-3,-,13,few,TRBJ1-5,TGCGCCAGCAGCCAAGATAGGGGTCAGCCCCAGCATTTT,CASSQDRGQPQHF
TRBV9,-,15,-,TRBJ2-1,TGTGCCAGCAGCTCGGGGGCAGGGACATACAATGAGCAGTTCTTC,CASSSGAGTYNEQFF
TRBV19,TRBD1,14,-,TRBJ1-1,TGTGCCAGTAGTATACAGGGGGCGAACACTGAAGCTTTCTTT,CASSIQGANTEAFF
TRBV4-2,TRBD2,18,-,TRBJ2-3,TGTGCCAGCAGCTCATCGGGGGCTAGCGGGACGTACACAGATACGCAGTATTTT,CASSSSGASGTYTDTQYF
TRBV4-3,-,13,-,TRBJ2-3,TGCGCCAGCAGCCAAACAGCCTCCGATACGCAGTATTTT,CASSQTASDTQYF
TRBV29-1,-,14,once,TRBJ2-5,TGCAGCCTTGAGAGGGTTTTCGGACAAGAGACCCAGTACTTC,CSLERVFGQETQYF
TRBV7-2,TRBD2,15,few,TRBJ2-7,TGTGCCAGCAGCGCAGCTAGCGGGGGAGGCTACGAGCAGTACTTC,CASSAASGGGYEQYF
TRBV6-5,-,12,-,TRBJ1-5,TGTGCCAGCAGACAGGGAAGTCAGCCCCAGCATTTT,CASRQGSQPQHF
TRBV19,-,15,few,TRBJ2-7,TGTGCCAGTAGTAGACGACCGGACAGCCTCTACGAGCAGTACTTC,CASSRRPDSLYEQYF
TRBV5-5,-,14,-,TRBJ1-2,TGTGCCAGCAGCTTGGGAGGGCAGGGAGATGGCTACACCTTC,CASSLGGQGDGYTF
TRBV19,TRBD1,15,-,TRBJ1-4,TGTGCCAGTAGTATGGTGGGCAGGGGGGACGAAAAACTGTTTTTT,CASSMVGRGDEKLFF
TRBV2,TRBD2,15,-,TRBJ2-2,TGTGCCAGCAGGGACCGGGACGCGGGGGCCGGGGAGCTGTTTTTT,CASRDRDAGAGELFF
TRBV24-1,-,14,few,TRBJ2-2,TGTGCCACCAGCCCGACAGTGAACACCGGGGAGCTGTTTTTT,CATSPTVNTGELFF
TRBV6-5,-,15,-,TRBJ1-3,TGTGCCAGCAGTTACTCGGGAGGGACAGGAAACACCATATATTTT,CASSYSGGTGNTIYF
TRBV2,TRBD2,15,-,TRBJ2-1,TGTGCCAGCAGCGGGTCTAGCGGGAGTTACAATGAGCAGTTCTTC,CASSGSSGSYNEQFF
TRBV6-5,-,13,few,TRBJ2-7,TGTGCCAGCAGTTTACGGGGACTGGGCGAGCAGTACTTC,CASSLRGLGEQYF
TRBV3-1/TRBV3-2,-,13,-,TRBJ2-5,TGTGCCAGCAGCCTAGGGTCGGCGGAGACCCAGTACTTC,CASSLGSAETQYF
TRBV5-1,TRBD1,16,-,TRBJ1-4,TGCGCCAGCAGCCGGTCCGGGGGACAGCATAATGAAAAACTGTTTTTT,CASSRSGGQHNEKLFF
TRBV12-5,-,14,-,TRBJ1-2,TGTGCTAGTGGCTCGGACCGAGGGGGCTATGGCTACACCTTC,CASGSDRGGYGYTF
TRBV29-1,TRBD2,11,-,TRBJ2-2,TGCGGCGGGAGCCGGACCGGGGAGCTGTTTTTT,CGGSRTGELFF
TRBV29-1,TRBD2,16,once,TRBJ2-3,TGCAGCGTTGCAGGGACTAGCGGGAACGCAGGAGATACGCAGTATTTT,CSVAGTSGNAGDTQYF
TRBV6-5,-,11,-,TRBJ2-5,TGTGCCAGCAGAGTTGGGGAGACCCAGTACTTC,CASRVGETQYF
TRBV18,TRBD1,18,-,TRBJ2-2,TGTGCCAGCTCACCAACTACGCCGGGACAGGGTAAAACCGGGGAGCTGTTTTTT,CASSPTTPGQGKTGELFF
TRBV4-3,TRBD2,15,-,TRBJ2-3,TGCGCCAGCAGCCAAGTGACGGGAGGGACAGATACGCAGTATTTT,CASSQVTGGTDTQYF
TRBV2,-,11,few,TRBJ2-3,TGTGCCAGCAGTGTCGGAGATACGCAGTATTTT,CASSVGDTQYF